The 2 T cell receptor beta chains presented below share a single source sample, sequenced in a study of blood T cell repertoires in COVID-19. The protocol was immunoSEQ multiplex PCR, while the TCRdb copy is restricted to in-frame clones and leaves out a portion. The sample consists of about 480,000 clones, 70% to 90% of them appearing once. Sequencing used peripheral blood. Source of these receptors: a woman in her forties or fifties with COVID-19, enrolled during active disease.

This chain uses TRBV3-1 (or the pseudogene TRBV3-2) with TRBJ2-6; D is unresolved. This CDR3 spans 16 amino acids. The V and J ends lost 1 base and 0 bases respectively, with 7 bases between them. Germline V gene data show CDR1 as LGHDT and CDR2 as YNNKEL (reference sequence). The DNA of the CDR3 is TGTGCCAGCAGCCAAGGAGGCGGCTCTGGGGCCAACGTCCTGACTTTC. Its protein product is CASSQGGGSGANVLTF.

This clone was counted a single time. The chain employs TRBV28 and TRBJ2-7, with a tentative D call TRBD2 (5 bases). CDR1 is MDHEN, CDR2 SYDVKM, per germline. Trimming removed 3 bases at V and 2 bases at J, with 8 bases between. The CDR3 has 13 residues. CDR3 sequence reads: CASSLDGAYEQYF. CDR3 sequence (DNA): TGTGCCAGCAGTTTGGACGGGGCCTACGAGCAGTACTTC.